Below are 27 T cell receptor beta chains sequenced from a single sample in a study of shared T cell receptors in the human thymus. Repertoires were generated with immunoSEQ multiplex PCR, while TCRdb's copy carries only in-frame clones and drops some. The sample holds around 730,000 clones; approximately 85% are singletons and the top ten take more than 0.01%. The sample was also reused in another study, on human thymus T cells.

Sequencing input: thymocytes. The receptor source for this set is a girl in the first two years of life with a congenital heart defect.

This clone was detected only once. The chain couples TRBV5-1 to TRBJ1-6; a possible D gene is TRBD1 (5 bases). There are 16 residues in the CDR3. Germline CDR1 and CDR2: SGHRS and YFSETQ. V was clipped by 0 bases and J by 9 bases, with 16 bases between them. The CDR3 nucleotides are TGCGCCAGCAGCTTGGCCCGACAGAATTGGGGTTCACCCCTCCACTTT. Its protein is CASSLARQNWGSPLHF.

This chain connects TRBV29-1 to TRBJ1-1; a possible D gene is TRBD1 (5 bases). Trimming shortened V by 7 bases and J by 6 bases, and 18 bases separated the two germline ends. Looked up from germline, CDR1 is SQVTM and CDR2 is ANQGSEA. The length of the CDR3 is 13 residues. The CDR3 protein is CSADVWGVPEAFF. The CDR3 bases are TGCAGCGCTGACGTGTGGGGGGTGCCTGAAGCTTTCTTT.

This chain links TRBV6-5 with TRBJ2-2, with D tentatively TRBD2 (6 bases). Germline V CDR1 and CDR2: MNHEY, SVGAGI. Trimming left V 6 bases short and J 1 base short, with 9 bases between. This CDR3 contains 14 residues. The CDR3 spells CASSRRGNTGELFF. The CDR3 bases are TGTGCCAGCAGCAGGCGGGGGAACACCGGGGAGCTGTTTTTT.

The V call is TRBV9, the J call TRBJ1-2; the D gene is possibly TRBD1 (5 bases). With 3 bases removed from V and 4 bases from J, the gap between germline ends came to 13 bases. Per germline, CDR1 SGDLS and CDR2 YYNGEE. This CDR3 is 14 amino acids long. The CDR3 is CASSESRGGYGYTF. CDR3 bases: TGTGCCAGCAGCGAGTCACGGGGGGGCTATGGCTACACCTTC. The full variable domain, its missing parts supplied by reference TRBV9 and TRBJ1-2, is DSGVTQTPKHLITATGQRVTLRCSPRSGDLSVYWYQQSLDQGLQFLIQYYNGEERAKGNILERFSAQQFPDLHSELNLSSLELGDSALYFCASSESRGGYGYTFGSGTRLTVV.

This rearrangement joins TRBV7-9 to TRBJ1-2; possible D gene TRBD1, 6 bases. The V gene's germline CDR1 is SEHNR and CDR2 FQNEAQ (reference sequence). This CDR3 is 15 amino acids long. The V gene lost 2 bases and the J gene lost 5 bases, with 15 bases spanning the gap. The CDR3 reads CASSLSRQDLYGYTF. The CDR3 DNA reads as TGTGCCAGCAGCTTAAGTCGACAGGACCTATATGGCTACACCTTC.

The rearrangement uses TRBV12-5 and TRBJ1-1; 10 nucleotides align to TRBD1. The CDR3 consists of 17 residues. Germline CDR1 LGHNT, CDR2 FRNRAP. V trimming: 8 bases; J trimming: 1 base; junction bases outside the gene matches: 13. The DNA for the CDR3 is TGTGCTAGTCCCCCACTAACCGGGACAGGGGAGAACACTGAAGCTTTCTTT. This sequence encodes CASPPLTGTGENTEAFF.

The chain recombines TRBV6-6 with TRBJ1-2; D gene unclear. With 6 bases removed from V and 3 bases from J, the gap between germline ends came to 11 bases. The V gene's germline CDR1 is MNHNY and CDR2 SVGAGI (reference sequence). The length of the CDR3 is 13 residues. CDR3 DNA: TGTGCCAGCAGGAGACAAGTATACTATGGCTACACCTTC. The encoded protein is CASRRQVYYGYTF.

The V and J genes are TRBV18 and TRBJ2-2; 9 bases match TRBD1. The CDR3 loop spans 16 amino acids. Germline CDR1 reads KGHSH; CDR2 reads LQKENI. The junction had 5 bases not matched to a gene; V was cut back by 3 bases and J by 3 bases. The CDR3 DNA reads as TGTGCCAGCTCACCTACCGGGACAGGGTACACCGGGGAGCTGTTTTTT. Its translation: CASSPTGTGYTGELFF.

This clone was recorded only once. The chain joins TRBV29-1 to TRBJ2-5; 11 bases match TRBD2. The J call could be wrong; TRBJ2-7 is a better fit for the DNA end. The CDR3 is made up of 14 amino acids. Germline lookup yields CDR1 SQVTM and CDR2 ANQGSEA. Here the CDR3 DNA reads TGCAGCGTTGAAGACACTAGCGGGGGCTACGAGCAGTACTTC. This sequence encodes CSVEDTSGGYEQYF.

In this sample, this clone turned up once. The chain recombines TRBV10-3 with TRBJ2-5, with D perhaps TRBD2 (5 bases). V lost 11 bases and J 11 bases, leaving 24 bases between the germline ends. The CDR3 is 13 amino acids. Germline loops: CDR1 ENHRY, CDR2 SYGVKD. The CDR3 spells CASQNAGRGEQYF. The CDR3 bases are TGTGCCTCCCAAAACGCCGGGCGTGGGGAGCAGTACTTC.

The chain is built from TRBV28 and TRBJ2-7, with TRBD1 matching over 9 bases. Germline V gives CDR1 MDHEN, CDR2 SYDVKM. CDR3 size: 15 residues. V shed 6 bases, J shed 3 bases, and the junction held 9 bases outside the gene matches. The CDR3 region has the DNA TGTGCCAGCAGCAGCCCGACAGGGGGGATCTACGAGCAGTACTTC. Protein: CASSSPTGGIYEQYF.

Turning to this clone: The sample has other DNA sequences that encode this CDR3 too. The chain carries TRBV28 and TRBJ1-4, with 10 nucleotides matching TRBD1. The ends lost 2 bases at V and 7 bases at J; junction bases unmatched: 4. Germline V lookup: CDR1 MDHEN, CDR2 SYDVKM. CDR3 length equals 15 residues. The CDR3 reads CASSLRTGGREKLFF. The CDR3 nucleotides read TGTGCCAGCAGTTTAAGGACAGGGGGTCGTGAAAAACTGTTTTTT.

This clone was counted a few times. Here the CDR3 reads CASSFPPLAGGELFF. The DNA of the CDR3 is TGTGCCAGCAGTTTTCCCCCACTAGCAGGCGGGGAGCTGTTTTTT. The V and J genes are TRBV28 and TRBJ2-2; a possible D gene is TRBD2 (6 bases). CDR3 length equals 15 residues. Germline assignment: CDR1 MDHEN and CDR2 SYDVKM. Deletions cut 3 bases from V and 7 bases from J, with 15 bases between.

V and J are TRBV4-1 and TRBJ1-2, with 10 nucleotides matching TRBD1. The CDR3 has 19 amino acids. In germline, CDR1 is MGHRA, CDR2 YSYEKL. V trimming: 2 bases; J trimming: 4 bases; junction bases outside the gene matches: 16. The CDR3 DNA reads as TGCGCCAGCAGCCAACTCCTCCGGGACAGGGGAACCGCCCCCTATGGCTACACCTTC. This sequence encodes CASSQLLRDRGTAPYGYTF.

The V call is TRBV5-1, the J call TRBJ2-7, with 7 bases fitting TRBD1. This CDR3 contains 17 residues. J gave up 3 bases and V 3 bases, and 15 bases lay outside the gene matches. Germline values: CDR1 SGHRS, CDR2 YFSETQ. The CDR3: CASSSTNRDRLYYEQYF. CDR3 sequence (DNA): TGCGCCAGCAGCTCCACGAACAGGGACAGACTCTACTACGAGCAGTACTTC.

J is TRBJ1-5 and V is TRBV10-2, with no clear D. There are 15 residues in the CDR3. Looked up from germline, CDR1 is WSHSY and CDR2 is SAAADI. Deletions cut 6 bases from V and 1 base from J, with 13 bases between. CDR3 residues: CASSAQTESNQPQHF. In DNA, the CDR3 is TGCGCCAGCAGCGCACAAACGGAGAGCAATCAGCCCCAGCATTTT.

This clone was recorded a few times. The V and J genes are TRBV7-3 and TRBJ2-2, with D perhaps matching TRBD1 (5 bases). CDR3 size: 13 residues. V was clipped by 6 bases and J by 6 bases, with 11 bases between them. Per the germline V gene, CDR1 is SGHTA and CDR2 is FQGTGA. CDR3 bases: TGTGCCAGCAGTAAAGGGGTGTCCGGGGAGCTGTTTTTT. Encoded protein: CASSKGVSGELFF.

V and J are TRBV6-5 and TRBJ2-7; 8 bases agree with TRBD1. Germline V gives CDR1 MNHEY, CDR2 SVGAGI. Unmatched junction bases numbered 8, after V lost 4 bases and J lost 0 bases. The CDR3 sequence is 16 residues long. CDR3 protein: CASSCPAGTGSYEQYF. Here the CDR3 DNA reads TGTGCCAGCAGTTGTCCCGCCGGGACAGGCTCCTACGAGCAGTACTTC.

This rearrangement joins TRBV11-2 to TRBJ2-7, with no clear D. The CDR3 covers 15 residues. The germline V gene has CDR1 SGHAT and CDR2 FQNNGV. Trimming cost V 1 base and J 3 bases, with 13 bases left between them. CDR3 protein: CASSLGALPFYEQYF. DNA of the CDR3: TGTGCCAGCAGCTTAGGAGCGCTACCCTTCTACGAGCAGTACTTC.

This chain uses TRBV5-5 with TRBJ2-5; 8 bases align to TRBD2. Trimming at V came to 3 bases and at J to 7 bases, leaving 17 bases not matched to a gene. Looked up from germline, CDR1 is SGHKS and CDR2 is YYEKEE (reference sequence). The CDR3 totals 17 residues. The CDR3 sequence is CASSWQTLVPLAGTQYF. The CDR3 DNA sequence: TGTGCCAGCAGCTGGCAAACCCTCGTGCCCCTAGCGGGGACCCAGTACTTC.

The CDR3 spells CATKPPGQHEAFF. In nucleotides, the CDR3 is TGTGCCACGAAGCCCCCGGGACAGCATGAAGCTTTCTTT. The chain uses TRBV28 and TRBJ1-1; 7 bases fit TRBD1. With V trimmed by 10 bases and J by 7 bases, 12 bases remained unmatched. Per germline, CDR1 MDHEN and CDR2 SYDVKM. This CDR3 has 13 residues.

The chain combines TRBV5-1 with TRBJ1-2; D remains unclear. The CDR3 has 17 amino acids. Trimming stripped 0 bases from V and 0 bases from J, with 15 bases between. Per the germline V gene, CDR1 is SGHRS and CDR2 is YFSETQ. The CDR3 here is CASSLANRDTPNYGYTF. CDR3 sequence (DNA): TGCGCCAGCAGCTTGGCCAACCGGGATACTCCTAACTATGGCTACACCTTC.

This sequence joins TRBV6-5 and TRBJ1-5; D is possibly TRBD1 (5 bases). Trimming cost V 7 bases and J 11 bases, with 21 bases left between them. Germline V gene data show CDR1 as MNHEY and CDR2 as SVGAGI. This CDR3 is built from 14 residues. The CDR3 DNA reads TGTGCCAGCACCAGGGCCCCCCGGCAATGGGCCCAGCATTTT. This gives the protein CASTRAPRQWAQHF.

The rearrangement uses TRBV23-1 and TRBJ2-3; perhaps TRBD1 as D (6 bases). TRBV23-1 is reported as an ORF; its role is uncertain. This CDR3 spans 12 amino acids. Trimming cost V 5 bases and J 8 bases, with 11 bases left between them. The CDR3 reads CASSLGRGTQYF. CDR3 coding DNA: TGCGCCAGCAGTTTGGGCAGGGGTACGCAGTATTTT.

The chain employs TRBV10-2 and TRBJ1-5, with D tentatively TRBD1 (5 bases). Trimming removed 0 bases at V and 6 bases at J, with 18 bases between. CDR3 length: 17 amino acids. CDR1 and CDR2 (germline): WSHSY, SAAADI. CDR3 bases: TGCGCCAGCAGTGAGTCCTTCCCGGGACGGGGGGTTCAGCCCCAGCATTTT. As protein: CASSESFPGRGVQPQHF.

The chain carries TRBV27 and TRBJ1-1; possibly TRBD1 for D (6 bases). This CDR3 is built from 13 residues. V dropped 5 bases and J dropped 0 bases, with 7 bases sitting between them. From germline, CDR1 is MNHEY and CDR2 SMNVEV (reference sequence). The CDR3 region is CASSGDMNTEAFF. CDR3 bases: TGTGCCAGCAGTGGGGACATGAACACTGAAGCTTTCTTT.

This rearrangement joins TRBV2 to TRBJ2-1; 9 positions match TRBD2. The ends lost 6 bases at V and 5 bases at J; junction bases unmatched: 20. CDR3 length: 19 residues. The germline V gene has CDR1 SNHLY and CDR2 FYNNEI. The CDR3 spells CASRGLSRGGPWSDNEQFF. CDR3 coding DNA: TGTGCCAGCAGGGGTCTTTCGCGGGGGGGGCCCTGGTCCGACAATGAGCAGTTCTTC.